Listed below are T cell receptor beta chains from one sample, sequenced in a study of T-cell reconstitution after alpha-beta-depleted transplantation in children. TCRdb reprocessed the PCR reads via MiXCR and lists one record per CDR3 protein. The sample records 600,000 to 700,000 distinct CDR3 sequences, approximately 17% being singletons. The sample in question was PBMCs from the stem cell graft donor, obtained from the stem cell graft. Receptors originate from a human donor who donated a stem cell graft to a child with acute myeloid leukemia. Each CDR3 is given with its conserved first and last residue. A D gene is named only where the DNA matches it firmly. Where a row states a size, it is once, few, many or the class of an expanded clone; other rows omit it.

V gene	J gene	D gene	clone size	CDR3 DNA	CDR3 protein
TRBV9	TRBJ2-5	-	few	TGTGCCAGCAGCTCCCCATTGGACAAAGAGACCCAGTACTTC	CASSSPLDKETQYF
TRBV28	TRBJ2-5	-	few	TGTGCCAGCAGTTTACCCGACAGGAGACAAGAGACCCAGTACTTC	CASSLPDRRQETQYF
TRBV20-1	TRBJ1-2	TRBD1	once	TGCAGTGCTAGATCCCCGACAGGGAACTATGGCTACACCTTC	CSARSPTGNYGYTF
TRBV10-2	TRBJ2-2	TRBD1	few	TGCGCCAGCAGGGACAGGGGGGAGACCGGGGAGCTGTTTTTT	CASRDRGETGELFF
TRBV20-1	TRBJ2-7	-	-	TGCAGTGCTAGTAACCTAGGGTACGAGCAGTACTTC	CSASNLGYEQYF
TRBV5-6	TRBJ1-2	TRBD1	-	TGTGCCAGCAGCTTCGACAGGGCAAGTGGCTACACCTTC	CASSFDRASGYTF
TRBV28	TRBJ1-1	-	once	TGTGCCAGCAGCCGACCGGGGGCCTATGGGAACACTGAAGCTTTCTTT	CASSRPGAYGNTEAFF
TRBV11-3	TRBJ2-2	-	-	TGTGCCAGCAGCTACGACCCAAACACCGGGGAGCTGTTTTTT	CASSYDPNTGELFF
TRBV12-3/TRBV12-4	TRBJ2-7	-	-	TGTGCCAGCACCTTAGGGTTATCCTACGAGCAGTACTTC	CASTLGLSYEQYF
TRBV4-1	TRBJ2-2	-	few	TGCGCCAGCAGCCAAGAGGGGGGTCGTACCGGGGAGCTGTTTTTT	CASSQEGGRTGELFF
TRBV20-1	TRBJ1-4	-	few	TGCAGTGCTAGGATTCGAGCGGTCAATGAAAAACTGTTTTTT	CSARIRAVNEKLFF
TRBV12-3/TRBV12-4	TRBJ1-2	-	many	TGTGCCAGCAGTTTACGCCGCCCTGAGTACTATGGCTACACCTTC	CASSLRRPEYYGYTF
TRBV28	TRBJ2-5	-	many	TGTGCCACCCTTGGGTTGATCGAGACCCAGTACTTC	CATLGLIETQYF
TRBV5-1	TRBJ2-1	TRBD1	many	TGCGCCAGCAGCTTGGGGGGGACAGGGCCTAAGCAGTTCTTC	CASSLGGTGPKQFF
TRBV7-2	TRBJ1-1	-	many	TGTGCCAGCAGCTTAGCCGCGGGGGCAGACACTGAAGCTTTCTTT	CASSLAAGADTEAFF
TRBV20-1	TRBJ2-2	-	many	TGCAGTGCTAGAGCGGCAGGAGGGATGTACACCGGGGAGCTGTTTTTT	CSARAAGGMYTGELFF
TRBV9	TRBJ2-3	TRBD2	many	TGTGCCAGCAGCGTTAGCGGGGGAGATACGCAGTATTTT	CASSVSGGDTQYF
TRBV9	TRBJ2-1	TRBD1	few	TGTGCCAGCAGCGACTCGGACAGGTACAATGAGCAGTTCTTC	CASSDSDRYNEQFF
TRBV20-1	TRBJ2-2	-	many	TGCAGTGCTAGTAACCCTTGGACAGAAAAAACCGGGGAGCTGTTTTTT	CSASNPWTEKTGELFF
TRBV7-2	TRBJ2-3	-	many	TGTGCCAGCAGCTTCGATAAGACATATGATACGCAGTATTTT	CASSFDKTYDTQYF
TRBV7-2	TRBJ2-5	-	-	TGTGCCAGCAGCGCAGGGAGCTACTGGTACCAAGAGACCCAGTACTTC	CASSAGSYWYQETQYF
TRBV29-1	TRBJ1-4	-	many	TGCAGCGTTGAAGATCCCGGGGCGCCGGGTGAAAAACTGTTTTTT	CSVEDPGAPGEKLFF
TRBV6-2/TRBV6-3	TRBJ2-7	TRBD1	-	TGTGCCAGCAGTTACTCGATCGGGACAGCCTCCTACGAGCAGTACTTC	CASSYSIGTASYEQYF
TRBV20-1	TRBJ1-4	-	many	TGCAGTGCTAGACCCGGGACGGCGGGGGATGAAAAACTGTTTTTT	CSARPGTAGDEKLFF
TRBV7-9	TRBJ2-3	TRBD1	few	TGTGCCAGCAGCCGAGACAGGGACAGCACAGATACGCAGTATTTT	CASSRDRDSTDTQYF
TRBV7-2	TRBJ2-1	-	-	TGTGCCAGCAGCCCACCTCAACAGCGCAATGAGCAGTTCTTC	CASSPPQQRNEQFF
TRBV7-2	TRBJ2-5	TRBD1	-	TGTGCCAGCAGGTCGACAGGGGGCAGGGAGACCCAGTACTTC	CASRSTGGRETQYF
TRBV5-5	TRBJ1-5	-	few	TGTGCCAGCAGCTCCCGGGGTGGCGTGGAGCATTTT	CASSSRGGVEHF
TRBV9	TRBJ2-3	-	-	TGTGCCAGCAGCGTAGATGGGTTCGGCCCAGATACGCAGTATTTT	CASSVDGFGPDTQYF
TRBV24-1	TRBJ2-1	-	few	TGTGCCACCAGTGACCCTTCCGGGGCCCTCCACAATGAGCAGTTCTTC	CATSDPSGALHNEQFF
TRBV10-3	TRBJ1-5	-	many	TGTGCCATCAGTAATAGCAATCAGCCCCAGCATTTT	CAISNSNQPQHF
TRBV5-1	TRBJ2-1	TRBD2	-	TGCGCCAGCAGCTACACCAGCGGGGGGAATGAGCAGTTCTTC	CASSYTSGGNEQFF
TRBV4-3	TRBJ2-7	-	few	TGCGCCAGCAGCCAAGATCTGCATGACGGTCAGAGCTCCTACGAGCAGTACTTC	CASSQDLHDGQSSYEQYF
TRBV5-1	TRBJ2-3	-	few	TGCGCCAGCAGCCCTGGGGCATACACAGATACGCAGTATTTT	CASSPGAYTDTQYF
TRBV5-1	TRBJ1-1	-	-	TGCGCCAGCAGCTTTTTTGGGTGGATGAACACTGAAGCTTTCTTT	CASSFFGWMNTEAFF
TRBV20-1	TRBJ1-6	TRBD1	many	TGCAGTGCTAGAGTGACAGGGGGCTACTATAATTCACCCCTCCACTTT	CSARVTGGYYNSPLHF
TRBV7-3	TRBJ2-7	TRBD1	few	TGTGCCAGCAGCTTAAGGGGGACAGGGGACGAGCAGTACTTC	CASSLRGTGDEQYF
TRBV21-1	TRBJ2-2	-	-	TGTGCCAGCAGCATCTCCAGGGATCCCACCGGGGAGCTGTTTTTT	CASSISRDPTGELFF
TRBV10-2	TRBJ1-1	-	-	TGCGCCAGCATGAGGGTTAACACTGAAGCTTTCTTT	CASMRVNTEAFF
TRBV5-1	TRBJ2-1	TRBD2	-	TGCGCCAGCAGCCTCGGACTAGACTTTGAGCAGTTCTTC	CASSLGLDFEQFF
TRBV6-5	TRBJ1-4	-	-	TGTGCCAGCAGTTACTCAGGACAGAACTCTGAAAAACTGTTTTTT	CASSYSGQNSEKLFF
TRBV20-1	TRBJ1-1	-	many	TGCAGTGCTCGTGGGCGAGCTACGAACACTGAAGCTTTCTTT	CSARGRATNTEAFF
TRBV20-1	TRBJ1-1	-	many	TGCAGTGCTAGACGCCAGGCGACGAACACTGAAGCTTTCTTT	CSARRQATNTEAFF
TRBV11-2	TRBJ2-5	-	few	TGTGCCAGCAGCTTAGCCGCCCTCCCGAAAGAGACCCAGTACTTC	CASSLAALPKETQYF
TRBV5-1	TRBJ1-1	-	few	TGCGCCAGCAGCACAGGACAGTTCCCTGAAGCTTTCTTT	CASSTGQFPEAFF
TRBV3-1	TRBJ2-2	TRBD2	-	TGTGCCAGCAGCCGACTAGCGCTCACCGGGGAGCTGTTTTTT	CASSRLALTGELFF
TRBV7-2	TRBJ1-2	TRBD1	-	TGTGCCAGCAGCCCGGACCCTGCCGGGACAGGGAACTATGGCTACACCTTC	CASSPDPAGTGNYGYTF
TRBV29-1	TRBJ1-1	-	many	TGCAGCGTTTCCGACAGGCCTGAAGCTTTCTTT	CSVSDRPEAFF
TRBV20-1	TRBJ2-5	-	many	TGCAGTGCTCACGTTCGACCTGATCTGGCCCAGTACTTC	CSAHVRPDLAQYF